The 29 T cell receptor beta chains below all came from one sample that was sequenced in a study of blood T cell repertoires in COVID-19 (dated by TCRdb to the early 2020s). Library preparation employed the immunoSEQ multiplex PCR assay. TCRdb limited this immuneACCESS table to in-frame rearrangements with V and J called. A share of clones is missing; checked studies link under half to unresolved V genes, and the rest is unexplained. This sample lists some 230,000 clones; approximately 80% were detected once. The ten biggest clones cover around 6.8% of the sample. Material: peripheral blood. The receptors shown here come from a woman aged 45 to 65 with acute or convalescent COVID-19.

The chain recombines TRBV28 with TRBJ2-3, with D perhaps matching TRBD1 (6 bases). Germline loops: CDR1 MDHEN, CDR2 SYDVKM. V was trimmed by 3 bases and J by 0 bases, leaving 10 bases between them. The length of the CDR3 is 15 residues. The CDR3 loop is CASSFRDTSTDTQYF. The CDR3, as DNA: TGTGCCAGCAGTTTTCGGGACACAAGCACAGATACGCAGTATTTT.

This chain links TRBV18 with TRBJ1-1, with D maybe TRBD1 (5 bases). V lost 2 bases, J lost 5 bases, and 15 bases lay in between. In germline, CDR1 is KGHSH, CDR2 LQKENI. The CDR3 loop spans 15 amino acids. The DNA for the CDR3 is TGTGCCAGCTCACCAGTCGGGGGGTCGGGGACTGAAGCTTTCTTT. Translated, it gives CASSPVGGSGTEAFF.

The V call is TRBV25-1, the J call TRBJ1-4, with TRBD1 identical over 9 bases. J was trimmed by 7 bases and V by 2 bases; bases with no gene match: 14. The germline gives CDR1 MGHDK, CDR2 SYGVNS. The CDR3 contains 18 residues. DNA for the CDR3: TGTGCCAGCAGTGAAATCAGGACAGGGGAATGGGGGCGTGAAAAACTGTTTTTT. It translates to CASSEIRTGEWGREKLFF.

V usage is TRBV30 and J usage is TRBJ2-1, with D hard to call. Trimming shortened V by 2 bases and J by 8 bases, and 10 bases separated the two germline ends. Germline V CDR1 and CDR2: GTSNPN, SVGIG (reference sequence). CDR3 length equals 12 residues. CDR3 nucleotides: TGTGCCTGGAGTCCCCTCCCCGATGAGCAGTTCTTC. It codes for CAWSPLPDEQFF. The full variable domain, in which reference TRBV30 and TRBJ2-1 provide the parts outside the CDR3, is SQTIHQWPATLVQPVGSPLSLECTVEGTSNPNLYWYRQAAGRGLQLLFYSVGIGQISSEVPQNLSASRPQDRQFILSSKKLLLSDSGFYLCAWSPLPDEQFFGPGTRLTVL.

The gene calls are TRBV6-8 and TRBJ1-3, with D unresolved. This CDR3 spans 14 amino acids. Trimming removed 2 bases at V and 2 bases at J, with 7 bases between. In germline, CDR1 is MNHGY, CDR2 SAAAGT. DNA for the CDR3: TGTGCCAGCAGTTACAGCTCGACTGGAAACACCATATATTTT. Protein sequence: CASSYSSTGNTIYF.

The V gene is TRBV7-9, the J gene TRBJ2-7; TRBD2 matches 10 bases. J gave up 2 bases and V 5 bases, and 6 bases lay outside the gene matches. This CDR3 is 15 amino acids long. The germline V gene encodes CDR1 SEHNR and CDR2 FQNEAQ (reference sequence). The DNA of the CDR3 is TGTGCCAGCAGCGGTGGGACTAGCGAAACCTACGAGCAGTACTTC. Encoded protein: CASSGGTSETYEQYF.

The gene calls are TRBV10-3 and TRBJ1-1; D uncertain. The CDR3 extends over 13 amino acids. Germline-derived CDR1 and CDR2 are ENHRY and SYGVKD. V was shortened by 0 bases and J by 3 bases, with 5 bases between the two germline ends. CDR3 amino acids: CAISESRDTEAFF. For the CDR3, the DNA is TGTGCCATCAGTGAGTCCCGTGACACTGAAGCTTTCTTT.

This chain joins TRBV20-1 and TRBJ2-1; perhaps TRBD2 as D (5 bases). Germline V lookup: CDR1 DFQATT, CDR2 SNEGSKA (reference sequence). The V gene lost 3 bases and the J gene lost 8 bases, with 17 bases spanning the gap. This CDR3 region has 14 residues. DNA for the CDR3: TGCAGTGCTAGTACGAGGGCCGGTTTGGATGAGCAGTTCTTC. Its protein is CSASTRAGLDEQFF.

J is TRBJ1-2 and V is TRBV4-3; 9 bases agree with TRBD1. From germline, CDR1 is LGHNA and CDR2 YSLEER. The junction had 5 bases not matched to a gene; V was cut back by 4 bases and J by 2 bases. The CDR3 spans 15 residues. In DNA form, the CDR3 reads TGCGCCAGCAGCCTCGAGACAGGGGGAAACTATGGCTACACCTTC. This gives the protein CASSLETGGNYGYTF.

This clone was seen at least ten times. V and J are TRBV10-3 and TRBJ2-1; tentative D call: TRBD2 (7 bases). This CDR3 is built from 18 residues. Trimming took 2 bases from V and 3 from J, leaving 20 bases between them. The germline V gene encodes CDR1 ENHRY and CDR2 SYGVKD. CDR3 sequence: CAISESPPWGGSYNEQFF. The CDR3 DNA is TGTGCCATCAGTGAGAGCCCCCCCTGGGGGGGCAGCTACAATGAGCAGTTCTTC.

The CDR3: CASSAPGLVGEQFF. CDR3 DNA sequence: TGTGCCAGCAGCGCCCCCGGACTAGTGGGTGAGCAGTTCTTC. This chain uses TRBV9 with TRBJ2-1; TRBD2 matches 7 bases. The CDR3 totals 14 residues. CDR1 SGDLS and CDR2 YYNGEE come from the germline V gene. The J segment lost 9 bases and the V segment lost 3 bases, leaving 9 bases of the junction unmatched.

The chain couples TRBV6-1 to TRBJ2-1, with TRBD2 matching 8 bases. The CDR3 length is 16 residues. Germline V lookup: CDR1 MNHNS, CDR2 SASEGT. J was trimmed by 4 bases and V by 2 bases; bases with no gene match: 7. The CDR3 is CASSERGGGTYNEQFF. In DNA form, the CDR3 reads TGTGCCAGCAGTGAACGGGGGGGCGGGACTTACAATGAGCAGTTCTTC.

V gene TRBV30 combines with J gene TRBJ2-3; TRBD2 matches at 7 bases. The CDR3 sequence is 18 residues long. The germline gives CDR1 GTSNPN, CDR2 SVGIG (reference sequence). Trimming at V came to 4 bases and at J to 1 base, leaving 17 bases not matched to a gene. DNA for the CDR3: TGTGCCTGGAACAGTTGGGCGGGAGCCCCTAAGCGCACAGATACGCAGTATTTT. Translating gives CAWNSWAGAPKRTDTQYF.

The rearrangement links TRBV11-1 to TRBJ2-5; 10 bases map to TRBD2. Germline V gene lookup returns CDR1 SGHAT and CDR2 FQDESV (reference sequence). CDR3 length equals 15 residues. Unmatched junction bases numbered 7, after V lost 5 bases and J lost 4 bases. CDR3 amino acids: CASSPSGRSRETQYF. CDR3 nucleotide sequence: TGTGCCAGCAGCCCTAGCGGGAGAAGTAGAGAGACCCAGTACTTC.

The rearrangement joins TRBV3-1 (or the pseudogene TRBV3-2) to TRBJ2-5; TRBD2 matches at 10 bases. The CDR3 has 15 residues. V shed 6 bases and J 2 bases; nucleotides not matched to a gene: 6. Germline V CDR1 and CDR2: LGHDT, YNNKEL (reference sequence). CDR3 protein: CASRNLAGVQETQYF. CDR3 bases: TGTGCCAGCAGGAACCTAGCGGGGGTTCAAGAGACCCAGTACTTC.

V gene TRBV5-1 combines with J gene TRBJ1-5; tentative D call: TRBD1 (5 bases). This CDR3 is built from 16 residues. Trimming shortened V by 0 bases and J by 4 bases, and 14 bases separated the two germline ends. Germline CDR1 SGHRS, CDR2 YFSETQ. CDR3 nucleotides: TGCGCCAGCAGCTTGGGGGGAGGGACGAATAATCAGCCCCAGCATTTT. Amino acid sequence: CASSLGGGTNNQPQHF.

V usage is TRBV6-5 and J usage is TRBJ1-5; possibly TRBD1 for D (6 bases). The length of the CDR3 is 13 residues. Germline V lookup: CDR1 MNHEY, CDR2 SVGAGI. Trimming left V 8 bases short and J 7 bases short, with 15 bases between. The DNA of the CDR3 is TGTGCCAGCCGTAGGGGGAGGGAACAGCCCCAGCATTTT. Its translation is CASRRGREQPQHF.

This clone was counted once. This chain links TRBV28 with TRBJ2-5; a weak D match, TRBD1 (5 bases). The CDR3 covers 13 residues. Trimming took off 3 bases at V and 5 bases at J, with 10 bases between the two ends. CDR1 MDHEN and CDR2 SYDVKM come from the germline V gene. CDR3 loop: CASSFGQRETQYF. The CDR3, as DNA: TGTGCCAGCAGTTTTGGACAACGGGAGACCCAGTACTTC.

This clone has a single count. The gene calls are TRBV11-2 and TRBJ2-7; a weak D match, TRBD1 (6 bases). Germline V gene sequence: CDR1 SGHAT, CDR2 FQNNGV. The V end was cut by 6 bases, the J end by 3 bases, with 9 bases between. CDR3 length equals 12 residues. This chain's CDR3 is CASSIQGYEQYF. CDR3 sequence (DNA): TGTGCCAGCAGTATACAGGGCTACGAGCAGTACTTC.

The chain has TRBV28 and TRBJ2-5; D might be TRBD2 (6 bases). In germline, CDR1 is MDHEN, CDR2 SYDVKM. V lost 5 bases and J 1 base, leaving 11 bases between the germline ends. The CDR3 sequence is 14 residues long. CDR3 DNA: TGTGCCAGCAGTGCCAGGGACTTCCAAGAGACCCAGTACTTC. This gives the protein CASSARDFQETQYF. Full variable domain (remainder filled in from reference TRBV28 and TRBJ2-5): DVKVTQSSRYLVKRTGEKVFLECVQDMDHENMFWYRQDPGLGLRLIYFSYDVKMKEKGDIPEGYSVSREKKERFSLILESASTNQTSMYLCASSARDFQETQYFGPGTRLLVL.

The chain uses TRBV6-1 and TRBJ1-3; D unclear. Germline loops: CDR1 MNHNS, CDR2 SASEGT. V shed 0 bases and J shed 2 bases, with 8 bases lying between them. The CDR3 has 15 amino acids. The CDR3 region is CASSEAGGAGNTIYF. The CDR3 DNA follows: TGTGCCAGCAGTGAAGCCGGCGGAGCTGGAAACACCATATATTTT.

This clone was recorded a few times. The chain uses TRBV7-3 and TRBJ2-7; maybe TRBD1 (5 bases). This CDR3 comprises 15 residues. Looked up from germline, CDR1 is SGHTA and CDR2 is FQGTGA. V was trimmed by 2 bases and J by 5 bases, leaving 16 bases between them. The CDR3 DNA reads TGTGCCAGCAGCTTAGACGGTCGAAGGGGCCACGAGCAGTACTTC. It translates to CASSLDGRRGHEQYF.

The J gene is TRBJ2-3, the V gene TRBV7-6; TRBD2 matches at 10 bases. V lost 3 bases to trimming and J lost 3 bases; unmatched junction nucleotides: 6. The CDR3 is 16 residues long. Per the germline V gene, CDR1 is SGHVS and CDR2 is FNYEAQ. The CDR3 DNA is TGTGCCAGCAGCTTGGCTAGCGGGAGAAGAACAGATACGCAGTATTTT. This sequence encodes CASSLASGRRTDTQYF.

The chain combines TRBV19 with TRBJ1-5; no clear D gene. Looked up from germline, CDR1 is LNHDA and CDR2 is SQIVND (reference sequence). V lost 6 bases and J lost 5, with 11 bases in between. The CDR3 is 13 amino acids. CDR3 in amino acids: CASSGSEDQPQHF. CDR3 sequence (DNA): TGTGCCAGTAGCGGAAGCGAGGATCAGCCCCAGCATTTT. The variable domain in full, with the rest retrieved from reference TRBV19 and TRBJ1-5, is DGGITQSPKYLFRKEGQNVTLSCEQNLNHDAMYWYRQDPGQGLRLIYYSQIVNDFQKGDIAEGYSVSREKKESFPLTVTSAQKNPTAFYLCASSGSEDQPQHFGDGTRLSIL.

This clone is a singleton in its sample. The rearrangement joins TRBV19 to TRBJ2-3, with 8 positions matching TRBD2. The length of the CDR3 is 13 residues. After removal of 8 bases from V and 1 base from J, the junction contained 2 bases not matched to a gene. Germline CDR1 LNHDA, CDR2 SQIVND (reference sequence). This CDR3 reads CASLLAGTDTQYF. CDR3 sequence (DNA): TGTGCCAGTTTACTAGCGGGCACAGATACGCAGTATTTT. The full variable domain, in which reference TRBV19 and TRBJ2-3 provide the parts outside the CDR3, is DGGITQSPKYLFRKEGQNVTLSCEQNLNHDAMYWYRQDPGQGLRLIYYSQIVNDFQKGDIAEGYSVSREKKESFPLTVTSAQKNPTAFYLCASLLAGTDTQYFGPGTRLTVL.

V and J are TRBV10-3 and TRBJ2-2, with 7 nucleotides matching TRBD1. Germline CDR1 is ENHRY and CDR2 is SYGVKD. Losses at the gene ends were 7 bases for V and 7 bases for J; bases not matched to a gene: 6. This CDR3 has 13 residues. This CDR3 is CAITLDRDGELFF. CDR3 DNA: TGTGCCATCACCTTAGACAGGGACGGGGAGCTGTTTTTT.

V gene TRBV7-9 combines with J gene TRBJ1-2, with TRBD1 as a possible D gene (6 bases). Germline CDR1 SEHNR, CDR2 FQNEAQ (reference sequence). The CDR3 sequence is 16 residues long. The V end lost 0 bases, the J end lost 4 bases, and 15 bases lay between the germline ends. Written as DNA, the CDR3 is TGTGCCAGCAGCTTAGCCTACTCGGGACACTCCTATGGCTACACCTTC. Residues: CASSLAYSGHSYGYTF.

V is TRBV6-5 and J is TRBJ2-7; 9 bases align to TRBD1. Per the germline V gene, CDR1 is MNHEY and CDR2 is SVGAGI. V shed 7 bases and J 4 bases; nucleotides not matched to a gene: 8. This CDR3 is built from 14 residues. The CDR3 nucleotides are TGTGCCAGCAAGGACCGGGGACAGGGTTACGAGCAGTACTTC. It encodes CASKDRGQGYEQYF.

This clone has just one count. The J gene is TRBJ2-3, the V gene TRBV27, with D uncertain. The CDR3 extends over 10 amino acids. V lost 7 bases and J lost 14, with 13 bases in between. Germline V gene sequence: CDR1 MNHEY, CDR2 SMNVEV (reference sequence). The CDR3 coding sequence is TGTGCCAGCATGTCAGAGGTCCTGTATTTT. It codes for CASMSEVLYF.